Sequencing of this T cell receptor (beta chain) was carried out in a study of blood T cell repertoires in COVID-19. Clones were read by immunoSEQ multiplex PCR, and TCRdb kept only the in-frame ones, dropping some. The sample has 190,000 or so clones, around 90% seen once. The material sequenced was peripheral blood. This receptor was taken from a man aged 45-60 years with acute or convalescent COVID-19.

CDR3 amino acids: CASSPRDSSPRNTEAFF. The DNA for the CDR3 is TGTGCCAGCAGCCCCCGGGACAGCTCACCACGGAACACTGAAGCTTTCTTT. The V and J genes are TRBV7-9 and TRBJ1-1, with TRBD1 identical over 7 bases. The V gene's germline CDR1 is SEHNR and CDR2 FQNEAQ (reference sequence). CDR3 size: 17 residues. Trimming removed 5 bases from V and 1 base from J; junction bases left unmatched: 13.